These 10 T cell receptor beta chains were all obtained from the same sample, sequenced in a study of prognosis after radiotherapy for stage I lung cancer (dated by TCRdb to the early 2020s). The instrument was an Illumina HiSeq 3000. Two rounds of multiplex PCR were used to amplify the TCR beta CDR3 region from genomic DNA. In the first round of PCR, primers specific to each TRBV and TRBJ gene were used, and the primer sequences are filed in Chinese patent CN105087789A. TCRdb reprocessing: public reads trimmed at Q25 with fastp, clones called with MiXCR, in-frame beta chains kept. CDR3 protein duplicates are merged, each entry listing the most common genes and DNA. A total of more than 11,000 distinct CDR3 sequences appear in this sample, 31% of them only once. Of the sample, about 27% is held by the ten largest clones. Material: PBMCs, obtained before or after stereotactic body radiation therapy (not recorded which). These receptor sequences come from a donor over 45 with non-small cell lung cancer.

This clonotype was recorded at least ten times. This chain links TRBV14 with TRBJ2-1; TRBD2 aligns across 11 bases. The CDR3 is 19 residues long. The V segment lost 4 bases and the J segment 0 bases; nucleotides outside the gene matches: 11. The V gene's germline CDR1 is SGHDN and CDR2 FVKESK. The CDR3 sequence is CASSRRQGLAGHSYNEQFF. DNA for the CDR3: TGTGCCAGCAGCCGAAGACAAGGACTAGCGGGCCACTCCTACAATGAGCAGTTCTTC.

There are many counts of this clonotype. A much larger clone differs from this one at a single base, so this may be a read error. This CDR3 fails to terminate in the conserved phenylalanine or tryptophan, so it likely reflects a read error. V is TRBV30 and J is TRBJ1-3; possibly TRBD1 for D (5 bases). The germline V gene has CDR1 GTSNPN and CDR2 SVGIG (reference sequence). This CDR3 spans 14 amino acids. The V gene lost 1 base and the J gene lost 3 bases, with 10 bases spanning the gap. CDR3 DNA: TGTGCCTGGAGTGCTGGGACCCTTGGAAACACCATATATTCT. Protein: CAWSAGTLGNTIYS.

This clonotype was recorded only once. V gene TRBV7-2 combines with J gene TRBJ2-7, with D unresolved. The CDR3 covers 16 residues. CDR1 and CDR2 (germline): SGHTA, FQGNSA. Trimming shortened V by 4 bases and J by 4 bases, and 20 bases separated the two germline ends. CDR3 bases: TGTGCCAGCAGCTCCTATTTTACGGGCATCGGGTACGAGCAGTACTTC. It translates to CASSSYFTGIGYEQYF.

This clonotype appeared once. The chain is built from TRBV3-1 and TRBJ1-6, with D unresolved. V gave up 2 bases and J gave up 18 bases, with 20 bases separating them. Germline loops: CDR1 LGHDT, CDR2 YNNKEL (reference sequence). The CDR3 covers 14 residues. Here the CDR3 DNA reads TGTGCCAGCAGCCAATACGGCGGGAGAGCAGCCCCCCACTTT. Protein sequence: CASSQYGGRAAPHF.

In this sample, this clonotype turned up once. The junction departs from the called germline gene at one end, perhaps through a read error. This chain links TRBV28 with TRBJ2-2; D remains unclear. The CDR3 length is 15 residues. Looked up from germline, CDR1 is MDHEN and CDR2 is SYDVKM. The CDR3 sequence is CAISSRAPGAGELFF. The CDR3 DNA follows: TGTGCCATCAGTAGCCGGGCCCCTGGGGCCGGGGAGCTGTTTTTT.

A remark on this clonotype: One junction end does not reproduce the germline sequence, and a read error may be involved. The CDR3 nucleotides read TGTGCCAGAAGTTACGCCGGCAGGGCTGAAGCTTTCTTT. It encodes CARSYAGRAEAFF. V and J are TRBV6-5 and TRBJ1-1, with D perhaps TRBD1 (5 bases). The germline V gene has CDR1 MNHEY and CDR2 SVGAGI. There are 13 residues in the CDR3.

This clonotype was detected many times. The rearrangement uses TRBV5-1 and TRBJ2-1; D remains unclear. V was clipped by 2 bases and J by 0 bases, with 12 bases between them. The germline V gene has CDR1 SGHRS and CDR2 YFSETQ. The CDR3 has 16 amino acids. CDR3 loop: CASSLSAYSSYNEQFF. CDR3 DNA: TGCGCCAGCAGCTTAAGCGCCTACAGCTCCTACAATGAGCAGTTCTTC.

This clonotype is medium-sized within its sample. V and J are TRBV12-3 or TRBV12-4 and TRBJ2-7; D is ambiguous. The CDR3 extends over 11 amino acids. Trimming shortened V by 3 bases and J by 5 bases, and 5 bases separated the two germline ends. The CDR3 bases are TGTGCCAGCAGTTTGGGGAACGAGCAGTACTTC. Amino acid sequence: CASSLGNEQYF.

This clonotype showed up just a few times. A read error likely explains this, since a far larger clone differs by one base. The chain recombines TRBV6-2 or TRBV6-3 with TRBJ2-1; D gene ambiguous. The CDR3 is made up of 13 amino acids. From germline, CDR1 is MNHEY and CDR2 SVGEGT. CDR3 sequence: CASSYSRMYERFF. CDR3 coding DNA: TGTGCCAGCAGTTACTCGCGGATGTACGAGCGGTTCTTC.

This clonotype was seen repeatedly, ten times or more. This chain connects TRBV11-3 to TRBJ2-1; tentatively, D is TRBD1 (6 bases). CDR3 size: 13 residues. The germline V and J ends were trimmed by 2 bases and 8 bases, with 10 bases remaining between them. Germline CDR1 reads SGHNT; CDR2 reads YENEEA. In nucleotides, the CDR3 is TGTGCCAGCAGCTTAAAGGGGGTCTATGAGCAGTTCTTC. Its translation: CASSLKGVYEQFF.